This T cell receptor beta chain comes out of a study of OX40 agonist ivuxolimab in advanced cancers. On the study more broadly: At 0.01 to 10 mg/kg, ivuxolimab was administered intravenously to patients every 2 weeks. Mean age about 60 years, range 23 to 79; approximately 83% male. Patients receiving dose escalation had hepatocellular carcinoma, melanoma, renal cell or head and neck cancer.

The method was immunoSEQ multiplex PCR; TCRdb's version includes in-frame clones alone and lacks a portion of them. Of tens of thousands of clones listed, 85% to 90% are singletons. CDR3 length equals 15 residues. CDR1 is SGDLS and CDR2 is YYNGEE in the germline V gene. Trimming removed 0 bases at V and 6 bases at J, with 13 bases between. This receptor was taken from an adult with an advanced solid tumor such as melanoma, head and neck, liver or kidney cancer. Sequences were derived from CD4+ or CD8+ T cells sorted from blood, sampled in a trial of the OX40 agonist ivuxolimab. The rearrangement links TRBV9 to TRBJ1-5; the D gene is possibly TRBD1 (5 bases). The CDR3 DNA reads TGTGCCAGCAGCGTAGGGGGAGGGGAGGTTCAGCCCCAGCATTTT. It codes for CASSVGGGEVQPQHF. The full variable domain, completed using reference TRBV9 and TRBJ1-5, is DSGVTQTPKHLITATGQRVTLRCSPRSGDLSVYWYQQSLDQGLQFLIQYYNGEERAKGNILERFSAQQFPDLHSELNLSSLELGDSALYFCASSVGGGEVQPQHFGDGTRLSIL.